This T cell receptor (beta chain) was sequenced for a study of blood T cell repertoires in COVID-19. As for the study in general: Whether acute or convalescent, the COVID-19 samples came from the United States, Italy and Spain. PBMCs, B-cell-depleted T cells, or T cells provided the cDNA or gDNA that made up the material.

Those enrolled in Seattle joined during active infection and were followed longitudinally afterward. This clone was observed a single time. Original analysis: Amplification of reference gene primers was used by the study to estimate nucleated cell counts. Profiled with immunoSEQ multiplex PCR; TCRdb holds only in-frame clones, not every one. V, J and clone size are taken as reported in that table, and D and trimming were inferred from the DNA itself. The sample lists roughly 340,000 clones; around nine tenths were seen once. V was pared by 5 bases and J by 5 bases, with 3 bases of the junction left unmatched. The CDR3 consists of 13 residues. Per the germline V gene, CDR1 is MNHEY and CDR2 is SMNVEV (reference sequence).

The rearrangement links TRBV27 to TRBJ1-1; TRBD1 agrees at 9 bases. Specimen: peripheral blood. This TCR came from a woman in her sixties or seventies with COVID-19, enrolled during active disease. This CDR3 is CASSLQGATEAFF. The CDR3 DNA reads TGTGCCAGCAGTCTACAGGGGGCGACTGAAGCTTTCTTT.